The T cell receptor beta chain described here comes from a study of cytomegalovirus exposure and HLA in healthy donors. Germline CDR1 and CDR2: SGHRS and YFSETQ. Trimming shortened V by 4 bases and J by 3 bases, and 8 bases separated the two germline ends. The CDR3 covers 14 residues. The PCR used 60 Vbeta and 13 Jbeta primers. Measured with immunoSEQ multiplex PCR; TCRdb has only the in-frame clones, and not every one. The sample carries roughly 120,000 clones, about four fifths recorded once. V and J are TRBV5-1 and TRBJ2-6, with D unresolved. This sequence was found in an older woman in good health and CMV-seropositive. Material for sequencing was PBMCs. The DNA of the CDR3 is TGCGCCAGCAGCGGTCAGTTTGGGGCCAACGTCCTGACTTTC. Protein product: CASSGQFGANVLTF.